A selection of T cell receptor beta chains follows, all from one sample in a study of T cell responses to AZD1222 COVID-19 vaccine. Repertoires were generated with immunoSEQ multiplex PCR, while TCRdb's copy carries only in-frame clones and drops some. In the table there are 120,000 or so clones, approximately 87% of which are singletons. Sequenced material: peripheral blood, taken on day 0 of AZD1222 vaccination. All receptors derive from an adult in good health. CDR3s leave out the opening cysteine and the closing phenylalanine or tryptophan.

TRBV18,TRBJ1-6,ASSPGADNSPLH
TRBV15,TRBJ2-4,ATSSRGGENIQY
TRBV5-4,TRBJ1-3,ASSFDRVDTIY
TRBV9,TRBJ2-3,ASSARTGMNTQY
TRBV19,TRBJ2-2,ASEGGELF
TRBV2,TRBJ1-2,ASSWTGGDGYT
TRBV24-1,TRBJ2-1,ATSDSRTGENEQF
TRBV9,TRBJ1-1,ASSVVEIYTEAF
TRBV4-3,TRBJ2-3,ASSQVAGASTDTQY
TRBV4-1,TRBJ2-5,ASSLVLRGLAVQETQY
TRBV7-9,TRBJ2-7,ASSSGTGSYEQY
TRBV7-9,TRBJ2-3,ASRAVTDTQY
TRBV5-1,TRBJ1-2,ASRDELGQEYGYT
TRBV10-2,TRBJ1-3,ASRDSSGNTIY
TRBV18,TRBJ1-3,ASSPNSGNTIY
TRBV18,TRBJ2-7,ASSPRLETSGGRSYEQY
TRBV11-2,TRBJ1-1,ASSLESGGLSEAF
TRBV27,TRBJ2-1,AGGGGPYNEQF
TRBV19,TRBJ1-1,ASISRDIRTEAF
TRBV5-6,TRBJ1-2,ASSSDRESDYGYT
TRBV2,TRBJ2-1,ASRRAGQSDNEQF
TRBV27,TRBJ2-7,ASSPLGGGGYEQY